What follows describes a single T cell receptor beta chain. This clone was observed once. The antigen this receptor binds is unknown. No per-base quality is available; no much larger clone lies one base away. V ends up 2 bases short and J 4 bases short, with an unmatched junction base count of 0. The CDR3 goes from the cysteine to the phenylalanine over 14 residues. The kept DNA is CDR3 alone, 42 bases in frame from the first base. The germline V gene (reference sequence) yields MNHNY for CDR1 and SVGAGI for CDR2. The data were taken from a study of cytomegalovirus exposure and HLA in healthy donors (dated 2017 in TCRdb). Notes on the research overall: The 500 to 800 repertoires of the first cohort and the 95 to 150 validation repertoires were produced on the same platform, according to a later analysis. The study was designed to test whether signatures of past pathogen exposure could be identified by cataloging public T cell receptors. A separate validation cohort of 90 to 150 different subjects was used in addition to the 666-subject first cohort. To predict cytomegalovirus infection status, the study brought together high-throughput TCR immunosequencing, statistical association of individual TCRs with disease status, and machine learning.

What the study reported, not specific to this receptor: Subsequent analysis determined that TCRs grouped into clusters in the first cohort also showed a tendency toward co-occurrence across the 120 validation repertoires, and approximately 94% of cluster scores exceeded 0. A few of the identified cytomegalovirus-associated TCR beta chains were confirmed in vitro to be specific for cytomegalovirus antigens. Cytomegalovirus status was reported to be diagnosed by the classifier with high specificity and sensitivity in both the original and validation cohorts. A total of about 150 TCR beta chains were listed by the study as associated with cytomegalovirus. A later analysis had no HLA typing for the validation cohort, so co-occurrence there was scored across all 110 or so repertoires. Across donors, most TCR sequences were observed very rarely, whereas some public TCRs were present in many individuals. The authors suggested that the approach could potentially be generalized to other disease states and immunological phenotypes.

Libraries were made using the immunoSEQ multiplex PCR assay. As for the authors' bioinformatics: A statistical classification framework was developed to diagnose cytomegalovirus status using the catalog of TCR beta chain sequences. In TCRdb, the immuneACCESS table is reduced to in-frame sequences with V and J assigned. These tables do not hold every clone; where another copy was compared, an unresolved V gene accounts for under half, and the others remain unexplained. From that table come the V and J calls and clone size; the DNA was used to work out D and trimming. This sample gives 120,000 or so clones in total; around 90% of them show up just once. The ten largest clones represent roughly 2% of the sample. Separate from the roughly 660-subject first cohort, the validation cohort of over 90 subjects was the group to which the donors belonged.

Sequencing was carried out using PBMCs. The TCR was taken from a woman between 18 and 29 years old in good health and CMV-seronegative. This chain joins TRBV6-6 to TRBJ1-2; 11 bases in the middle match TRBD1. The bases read TGTGCCAGCAGTTACGGGACAGGGGGCTATGGCTACACCTTC. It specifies CASSYGTGGYGYTF.